Listed below are T cell receptor beta chains from one sample, sequenced in a study of CD8 T cells in ankylosing spondylitis. TCRdb re-called the 5' RACE reads through MiXCR, storing one row per CDR3 protein. The table records fewer than 650,000 distinct CDR3 sequences, about 12% of them present only once. Sequencing was performed on blood, either unsorted or a sorted T cell fraction (not recorded which). These receptors originate from a male donor with ankylosing spondylitis. The CDR3 runs from the conserved cysteine through the conserved F or W. The D gene is left open where the match is weak. Size tells how often a clone was seen (once, few, many) or the class of an expanded clone, and some rows leave it out.

v_call,j_call,clone_size,d_call,cdr3_aa,cdr3_nt
TRBV12-3/TRBV12-4,TRBJ2-1,-,TRBD2,CASSSILAGGTYNEQFF,TGTGCCAGCAGTTCAATCCTAGCGGGAGGGACTTACAATGAGCAGTTCTTC
TRBV20-1,TRBJ2-4,many,TRBD1,CSAIPVGQGNIQYF,TGCAGTGCTATCCCGGTTGGACAGGGAAACATTCAGTACTTC
TRBV7-9,TRBJ2-1,few,-,CASSPGGTSRFNEQFF,TGTGCCAGCAGCCCAGGGGGGACTTCTCGTTTCAATGAGCAGTTCTTC
TRBV12-3/TRBV12-4,TRBJ2-5,few,TRBD1,CASNPRTGGKETQYF,TGTGCCAGCAATCCCCGGACAGGGGGTAAAGAGACCCAGTACTTC
TRBV11-3,TRBJ2-2,few,TRBD1,CASSPRQGRGTGELFF,TGTGCCAGCAGCCCGCGACAGGGGCGAGGTACCGGGGAGCTGTTTTTT
TRBV7-9,TRBJ2-5,many,-,CASSLGEWGETQYF,TGTGCCAGCAGCTTAGGGGAGTGGGGAGAGACCCAGTACTTC
TRBV5-4,TRBJ2-5,few,TRBD2,CASSRLLGLAQETQYF,TGTGCCAGCAGCCGCCTTCTGGGACTAGCGCAAGAGACCCAGTACTTC
TRBV28,TRBJ1-1,-,-,CASSTGSIVGTEAFF,TGTGCCAGCTCAACAGGGAGTATTGTGGGCACTGAAGCTTTCTTT
TRBV10-3,TRBJ2-5,-,-,CAITPGEGETQYF,TGTGCCATCACTCCGGGAGAAGGGGAGACCCAGTACTTC
TRBV2,TRBJ1-6,-,TRBD1,CASIPGQGTSPLHF,TGTGCCAGCATCCCGGGACAGGGGACTTCACCCCTCCACTTT
TRBV29-1,TRBJ2-2,-,-,CSAGTAGLRRELFF,TGCAGCGCCGGGACAGCGGGACTCAGGCGGGAGCTGTTTTTT
TRBV5-1,TRBJ2-1,-,-,CASSLEGASGYNEQFF,TGCGCCAGCAGCTTGGAGGGGGCTAGCGGCTACAATGAGCAGTTCTTC
TRBV11-2,TRBJ2-5,-,TRBD2,CASSPASGRVETQYF,TGTGCCAGCAGCCCCGCTAGCGGGAGGGTAGAAACCCAGTACTTC